The 21 T cell receptor beta chains below come from one sample, sequenced in a study of cytomegalovirus exposure and HLA in healthy donors. The PCR used 60 Vbeta and 13 Jbeta primers. TCRdb's copy holds only in-frame clones and misses some; the assay was immunoSEQ multiplex PCR. The sample holds 75,000 to 80,000 clones, 78% seen once. The material sequenced was PBMCs. The origin of the receptors is a woman aged 40 to 49 in good health and CMV-seropositive.

The chain has TRBV11-3 and TRBJ2-1; D perhaps matches TRBD2 (7 bases). CDR1 SGHNT and CDR2 YENEEA come from the germline V gene. The CDR3 sequence is 15 residues long. Trimming took off 1 base at V and 7 bases at J, with 14 bases between the two ends. This chain's CDR3 is CASSLAGGGGNEQFF. The CDR3 region has the DNA TGTGCCAGCAGCTTAGCGGGGGGCGGGGGTAATGAGCAGTTCTTC. Full variable domain (remainder filled in from reference TRBV11-3 and TRBJ2-1): EAGVVQSPRYKIIEKKQPVAFWCNPISGHNTLYWYLQNLGQGPELLIRYENEEAVDDSQLPKDRFSAERLKGVDSTLKIQPAELGDSAVYLCASSLAGGGGNEQFFGPGTRLTVL.

The V gene is TRBV28, the J gene TRBJ2-5; 9 nucleotides line up with TRBD1. V lost 7 bases and J lost 5; bases outside the gene matches: 11. Germline V gives CDR1 MDHEN, CDR2 SYDVKM. The CDR3 runs 15 residues. CDR3: CASMPGQGVGETQYF. The CDR3 nucleotides read TGTGCCAGCATGCCGGGACAGGGTGTAGGGGAGACCCAGTACTTC.

The chain has TRBV7-9 and TRBJ2-3; 7 nucleotides align to TRBD1. The CDR3 spans 13 residues. Trimming at V came to 3 bases and at J to 5 bases, leaving 2 bases not matched to a gene. Germline assignment: CDR1 SEHNR and CDR2 FQNEAQ (reference sequence). The CDR3 DNA follows: TGTGCCAGCAGCTTCCGGACAGGAGATACGCAGTATTTT. Translating gives CASSFRTGDTQYF.

The chain links TRBV19 to TRBJ1-1, with a tentative D call TRBD1 (6 bases). CDR1 and CDR2 (germline): LNHDA, SQIVND (reference sequence). This CDR3 has 15 amino acids. V lost 1 base and J 0 bases, leaving 9 bases between the germline ends. As DNA, the CDR3 is TGTGCCAGTAGTATAGTTGGGACACTGAACACTGAAGCTTTCTTT. It is translated as CASSIVGTLNTEAFF.

This chain links TRBV4-3 with TRBJ2-2; D remains unclear. V lost 1 base, J lost 3 bases, and 6 bases lay in between. Germline V gene sequence: CDR1 LGHNA, CDR2 YSLEER. The CDR3 spans 14 residues. The CDR3 nucleotides are TGCGCCAGCAGCCAAGGAAGAGACACCGGGGAGCTGTTTTTT. It encodes CASSQGRDTGELFF.

The chain's CDR3 is CASSERQDNQPQHF. The CDR3 coding sequence is TGTGCCAGCAGTGAAAGGCAGGACAATCAGCCCCAGCATTTT. This chain joins TRBV6-1 and TRBJ1-5; unclear D gene. Germline V gene data show CDR1 as MNHNS and CDR2 as SASEGT. V lost 2 bases and J 3 bases, leaving 8 bases between the germline ends. The CDR3 extends over 14 amino acids.

V is TRBV18 and J is TRBJ2-5, with 10 bases fitting TRBD2. Judging by the DNA end, TRBJ2-7 fits better; the J call may be wrong. There are 16 residues in the CDR3. CDR1 and CDR2 from the germline V gene are KGHSH and LQKENI. The CDR3 region is CASSPGLAGVTYEQYF. In nucleotides, the CDR3 is TGTGCCAGCTCACCTGGGCTAGCGGGGGTTACCTACGAGCAGTACTTC.

V usage is TRBV27 and J usage is TRBJ2-5; 10 bases fit TRBD2. The J call is doubtful: the DNA matches TRBJ2-7 better. The CDR3 totals 15 residues. Per the germline V gene, CDR1 is MNHEY and CDR2 is SMNVEV (reference sequence). DNA for the CDR3: TGTGCCAGCAGTGCAGCGGGGGGGCCTATCTACGAGCAGTACTTC. Amino acids: CASSAAGGPIYEQYF.

This clone has just one count. The chain is built from TRBV10-1 and TRBJ1-3; D is perhaps TRBD1 (5 bases). The V end was cut by 6 bases, the J end by 0 bases, with 15 bases between. The germline gives CDR1 WNHNN, CDR2 SYGVQD (reference sequence). The CDR3 covers 16 residues. The chain's CDR3 is CASSPLAGPSGNTIYF. CDR3 sequence (DNA): TGCGCCAGCAGCCCCCTCGCAGGGCCCTCTGGAAACACCATATATTTT.

The CDR3: CASSFGGIYGYTF. CDR3 DNA sequence: TGTGCCAGCAGTTTTGGAGGGATCTATGGCTACACCTTC. V is TRBV27 and J is TRBJ1-2, with D uncertain. Looked up from germline, CDR1 is MNHEY and CDR2 is SMNVEV (reference sequence). Trimming shortened V by 3 bases and J by 4 bases, and 9 bases separated the two germline ends. The CDR3 contains 13 residues.

CDR3 sequence: CASSLILPGQVDTYNSPLHF. The CDR3 DNA reads as TGTGCCAGCAGTTTAATTTTGCCGGGACAGGTCGATACTTATAATTCACCCCTCCACTTT. V and J are TRBV27 and TRBJ1-6, with TRBD1 identical over 8 bases. V shed 2 bases and J 4 bases; nucleotides not matched to a gene: 16. The germline CDR1 and CDR2 sequences are MNHEY and SMNVEV (reference sequence). There are 20 residues in the CDR3.

The chain couples TRBV7-9 to TRBJ2-2, with TRBD2 matching over 15 bases. The junction had 4 bases not matched to a gene; V was cut back by 5 bases and J by 6 bases. The CDR3 runs 16 residues. The germline V gene has CDR1 SEHNR and CDR2 FQNEAQ (reference sequence). The CDR3, as DNA: TGTGCCAGCAGCGACAGGACTAGCGGGGGGGCCGGGGAGCTGTTTTTT. Translation gives CASSDRTSGGAGELFF.

The chain employs TRBV5-1 and TRBJ2-3; 9 bases line up with TRBD1. The junction had 8 bases not matched to a gene; V was cut back by 2 bases and J by 4 bases. The V gene's germline CDR1 is SGHRS and CDR2 YFSETQ. CDR3 length: 16 residues. In DNA form, the CDR3 reads TGCGCCAGCAGCTTAGGACAGGGGAAAATTGCAGATACGCAGTATTTT. It yields the protein CASSLGQGKIADTQYF.

This chain uses TRBV10-3 with TRBJ2-1; TRBD2 matches at 7 bases. Unmatched junction bases numbered 15, after V lost 7 bases and J lost 9 bases. Germline lookup yields CDR1 ENHRY and CDR2 SYGVKD. The CDR3 has 15 residues. CDR3 coding DNA: TGTGCCATCACCAAGACCGACCGGGGGGTAGGTGAGCAGTTCTTC. This gives the protein CAITKTDRGVGEQFF.

This chain joins TRBV2 and TRBJ1-5, with 7 nucleotides matching TRBD1. The ends lost 6 bases at V and 5 bases at J; junction bases unmatched: 16. Germline-derived CDR1 and CDR2 are SNHLY and FYNNEI. CDR3 length: 17 amino acids. The CDR3 loop reads CASRDGSGGEMDQPQHF. The CDR3 DNA reads as TGTGCCAGCAGGGACGGGTCAGGGGGAGAAATGGATCAGCCCCAGCATTTT.

This sequence joins TRBV5-4 and TRBJ1-5; D unclear. The V gene's germline CDR1 is SGHNT and CDR2 YYREEE (reference sequence). This CDR3 is built from 14 residues. V lost 3 bases to trimming and J lost 5 bases, with 12 bases between them. CDR3 coding DNA: TGTGCCAGCAGCTCCGGCGGAGGGCATCAGCCCCAGCATTTT. Amino acids: CASSSGGGHQPQHF.

The gene calls are TRBV4-3 and TRBJ1-4; D perhaps matches TRBD1 (5 bases). V was pared by 0 bases and J by 3 bases, with 8 bases between. The germline gives CDR1 LGHNA, CDR2 YSLEER. The CDR3 is made up of 15 amino acids. This CDR3 reads CASSQETGANEKLFF. CDR3 bases: TGCGCCAGCAGCCAAGAAACGGGGGCTAATGAAAAACTGTTTTTT.

The rearrangement joins TRBV7-2 to TRBJ1-3; D not resolved. The germline V gene encodes CDR1 SGHTA and CDR2 FQGNSA. This CDR3 region has 14 residues. V gave up 4 bases and J gave up 4 bases, with 11 bases separating them. In DNA, the CDR3 is TGTGCCAGCAGCTCTTCTCTAGCAGGAAACACCATATATTTT. This encodes CASSSSLAGNTIYF.

V is TRBV6-5 and J is TRBJ2-3; TRBD2 agrees at 7 bases. This CDR3 has 14 residues. V lost 7 bases to trimming and J lost 3 bases; unmatched junction nucleotides: 7. Germline loops: CDR1 MNHEY, CDR2 SVGAGI. Written as DNA, the CDR3 is TGTGCCAGCACGAGCGGGGCAAGAACAGATACGCAGTATTTT. This codes for CASTSGARTDTQYF.

This clone has more than one count but fewer than ten. The chain carries TRBV5-1 and TRBJ2-3, with TRBD1 as a possible D gene (6 bases). V was clipped by 4 bases and J by 0 bases, with 12 bases between them. The CDR3 is 15 amino acids. In germline, CDR1 is SGHRS, CDR2 YFSETQ. DNA of the CDR3: TGCGCCAGCAGCCGGGATGGACAGAGCACAGATACGCAGTATTTT. Translating it yields CASSRDGQSTDTQYF.

The chain recombines TRBV5-1 with TRBJ2-3, with 11 bases fitting TRBD1. J was trimmed by 1 base and V by 2 bases; bases with no gene match: 6. The V gene's germline CDR1 is SGHRS and CDR2 YFSETQ. CDR3 size: 17 residues. DNA for the CDR3: TGCGCCAGCAGCTTCCTTCCGGGACAGGGGGGCACAGATACGCAGTATTTT. Its protein is CASSFLPGQGGTDTQYF.